This TCR beta chain stems from a study of blood T cells in healthy people across ages (dated by TCRdb to about 2015). At the level of the whole study: In model experiments, template switching captured roughly one uniquely barcoded TCR beta cDNA molecule for every two T cells. Using deep sequencing normalized with unique cDNA molecular identifiers, the study measured how TCR beta repertoire diversity changes with age. The donors were split into four age groups: young (average around 16 years), middle-aged (around 40), aged (roughly 65) and long-lived (approximately 80). Donors of different ages were randomly distributed across sequencing lanes to avoid experimental bias. The study analyzed two additional independent replicas of 1 million unique cDNA reads from the same blood draw for two donors, one aged 18 to 29 and one aged 80 or older. Study-level results and caveats: The CMV infection status of donors was not known, potentially confounding age-related changes in expanded clonotypes. As age increased, observed TCR beta diversity per million T cells dropped in a roughly linear way, and a significant reduction was already evident by age 40. Total diversity estimates from one million sequenced T cells were considered lower bounds and underestimates. The percentage of naive T cells measured by flow cytometry correlated strongly with observed TCR beta diversity. Conclusive comparison of naive and antigen-experienced compartments was prevented by the profiling of bulk unsorted PBMCs. The long-lived group showed more naive CD4+ T cells, fewer expanded clones and increased TCR diversity than the aged group, suggesting age selection.

Reading from cysteine to phenylalanine, the CDR3 counts 14 amino acids. Only the CDR3 part of the read is kept: 42 bases, read in frame from the first base. Based on the germline V gene (reference sequence), the CDR1 and CDR2 sequences are SEHNR and FQNEAQ. Trimming at the junction amounts to 5 bases on V and 8 bases on J, and the germline ends lie 17 bases apart. Donors were under 40 systemically healthy Caucasian individuals from Russia aged 6 to 90 years. Ten milliliters of peripheral blood were drawn from each donor into EDTA-treated Vacutainer tubes. Ficoll-Paque density-gradient centrifugation was used to isolate PBMCs, with at least 7 million per sample. Total RNA, at least 5 micrograms per sample, was extracted from PBMCs with Trizol reagent. Naive CD45RAhigh/CD27high T cell percentages were measured by flow cytometry on a PBMC aliquot from every donor. Libraries came from 5' RACE. Sequencing relied on an Illumina HiSeq 2500. The second PCR ran for about 6 to 11 cycles and used a J-beta primer mix along with a sample-barcoded 5' primer. A template-switch 5' adaptor carrying 12 random nucleotides introduced a unique molecular identifier onto each TCR beta cDNA molecule. At least 2.5 million CDR3-containing paired-end reads were obtained from each sample. All of the RNA was converted into first-strand cDNA using the Mint cDNA synthesis kit, with a TRBC-specific oligonucleotide serving as the primer. After uracil-DNA glycosylase treatment, a first 18-cycle PCR used universal primers M1SS and BC2_uni_R on all cDNA. The original pipeline was this. Each sample was normalized by randomly selecting 1 million high-quality reads, each carrying a distinct molecular identifier. Reads sharing molecular identifiers were discarded rather than binned into consensus sequences. MiTCR, run with a Q25 quality threshold and the strictest error-elimination algorithm, handled CDR3 identification, clonotype clustering and error correction. A nonparametric unseen species model with Euler transformation was used to estimate a lower bound on total TCR beta diversity. Through fastp at Q25 and MiXCR, TCRdb rebuilt clones from the public reads, retaining in-frame beta chains. Rows are unified per CDR3 protein, each entry keeping the most common DNA and genes. The V and J calls and clone size are TCRdb's, not the authors'. The sample includes roughly 1,500,000 distinct CDR3 sequences, with almost 35% observed a single time. Over 9% of the sample goes to the ten largest clones.

As for this clonotype: Its antigen remains undetermined. The record has no base qualities; no much larger clone is one base away.

This chain joins TRBV7-9 to TRBJ2-3; the D gene is possibly TRBD2, with 5 bases matching. Specimen: blood. The origin of this receptor is a woman in her thirties in good health. The CDR3 reads CASSHLPERITQYF. The DNA sequence reads TGTGCCAGCAGCCACCTTCCGGAGCGGATTACGCAGTATTTT.